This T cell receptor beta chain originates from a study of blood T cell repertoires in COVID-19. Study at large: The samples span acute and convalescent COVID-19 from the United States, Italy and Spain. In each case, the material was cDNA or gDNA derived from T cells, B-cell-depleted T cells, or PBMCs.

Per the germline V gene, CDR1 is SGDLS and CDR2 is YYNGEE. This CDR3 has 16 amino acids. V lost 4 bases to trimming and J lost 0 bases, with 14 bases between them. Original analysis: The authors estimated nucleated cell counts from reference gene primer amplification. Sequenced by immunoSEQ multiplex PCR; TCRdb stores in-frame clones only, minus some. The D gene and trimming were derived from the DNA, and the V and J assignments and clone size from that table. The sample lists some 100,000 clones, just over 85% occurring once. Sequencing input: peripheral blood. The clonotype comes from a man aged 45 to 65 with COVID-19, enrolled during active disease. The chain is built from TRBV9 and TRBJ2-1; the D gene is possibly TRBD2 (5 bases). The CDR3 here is CASSPGADSSYNEQFF. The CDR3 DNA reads TGTGCCAGCAGCCCCGGAGCGGATAGCTCCTACAATGAGCAGTTCTTC.